This T cell receptor beta chain came from a study of response to subunit inactivated influenza vaccine. Notes on the study in general: Authors suggested seasonal influenza vaccinations each recruit few new T cells.

The table lists this clonotype with many counts. Antigen: not known. Germline V gene lookup returns CDR1 GTSNPN and CDR2 SVGIG (reference sequence). The CDR3 runs 13 residues. V was clipped by 0 bases and J by 1 base, with 4 bases between them. MiXCR was run by TCRdb on the RT-PCR reads, yielding one entry per CDR3 protein. The sample consists of hundreds of thousands of distinct CDR3 sequences, approximately 17% of them appearing once. The chain combines TRBV30 with TRBJ1-5; D is uncertain. The sequences come from PBMCs from blood, collected 5 days after vaccination. This receptor was taken from a man in his fifties who received an inactivated influenza vaccine. The CDR3 sequence: CAWSVRSNQPQHF. The CDR3 coding sequence is TGTGCCTGGAGTGTACGCAGCAATCAGCCCCAGCATTTT.